This T cell receptor beta chain was found in a study of PD-1 blockade in classical Hodgkin lymphoma. Clones were sequenced by immunoSEQ multiplex PCR, and TCRdb holds only the in-frame ones, with some missing. This sample has fewer than 110,000 clones, with approximately 90% found just once. The CDR3 sequence is 18 residues long. The germline CDR1 and CDR2 sequences are SGHAT and FQDESV (reference sequence). V dropped 6 bases and J dropped 0; count of bases not matched to a gene: 13. Each and every patient relapsed after autologous stem cell transplantation, and patients got differing brentuximab vedotin exposure.

The sequenced sample was peripheral blood mononuclear cells (PBMCs), obtained before the second cycle of nivolumab. This sequence originates from a human donor with classical Hodgkin lymphoma. The J gene is TRBJ2-2, the V gene TRBV11-1; 7 bases agree with TRBD1. In DNA, the CDR3 is TGTGCCAGCAGACCTAGAACAGGGGACCCGGCGAACACCGGGGAGCTGTTTTTT. Residues: CASRPRTGDPANTGELFF.